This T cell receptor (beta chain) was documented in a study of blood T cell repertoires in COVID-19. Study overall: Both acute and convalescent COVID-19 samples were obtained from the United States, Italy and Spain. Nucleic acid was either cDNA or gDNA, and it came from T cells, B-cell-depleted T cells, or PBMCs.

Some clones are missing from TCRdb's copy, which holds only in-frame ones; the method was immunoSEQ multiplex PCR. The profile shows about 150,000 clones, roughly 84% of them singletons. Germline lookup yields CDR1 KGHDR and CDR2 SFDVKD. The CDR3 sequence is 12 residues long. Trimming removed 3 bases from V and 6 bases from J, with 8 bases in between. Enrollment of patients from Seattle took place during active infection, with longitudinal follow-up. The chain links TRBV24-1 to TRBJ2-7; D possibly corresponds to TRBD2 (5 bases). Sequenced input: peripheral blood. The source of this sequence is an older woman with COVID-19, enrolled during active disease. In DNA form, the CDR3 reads TGTGCCACCAGTGATCTCAGCGGCGAGCAGTACTTC. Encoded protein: CATSDLSGEQYF.